This entry lists 3 T cell receptor beta chains sequenced from one sample in a study of T cell responses to AZD1222 COVID-19 vaccine. Assay used: immunoSEQ multiplex PCR; TCRdb lists only in-frame clones, some missing. The table shows approximately 120,000 clones, with 80% to 90% occurring only once. The sequenced sample was peripheral blood, obtained on day 0 of AZD1222 vaccination. Receptors were obtained from an adult in good health.

V gene TRBV7-2 combines with J gene TRBJ2-7; TRBD1 might be the D (6 bases). V lost 0 bases and J lost 4, with 19 bases in between. The V gene's germline CDR1 is SGHTA and CDR2 FQGNSA. This CDR3 spans 17 amino acids. DNA for the CDR3: TGTGCCAGCAGCTTAGCGGATCAGGGGCGGAATAATTACGAGCAGTACTTC. It is translated as CASSLADQGRNNYEQYF.

The rearrangement uses TRBV2 and TRBJ1-2; 7 nucleotides match TRBD1. The CDR3 is made up of 13 amino acids. Germline CDR1 and CDR2: SNHLY and FYNNEI. With V trimmed by 6 bases and J by 4 bases, 5 bases remained unmatched. The CDR3 loop reads CASSVGTAYGYTF. The CDR3 bases are TGTGCCAGCAGCGTAGGGACAGCCTATGGCTACACCTTC.

This chain connects TRBV18 to TRBJ1-5, with D maybe TRBD1 (6 bases). V dropped 2 bases and J dropped 0 bases, with 17 bases sitting between them. Germline V gene lookup returns CDR1 KGHSH and CDR2 LQKENI. The CDR3 is made up of 18 amino acids. CDR3 residues: CASSPREQGHYSNQPQHF. The CDR3, as DNA: TGTGCCAGCTCACCAAGGGAGCAGGGACACTATAGCAATCAGCCCCAGCATTTT.